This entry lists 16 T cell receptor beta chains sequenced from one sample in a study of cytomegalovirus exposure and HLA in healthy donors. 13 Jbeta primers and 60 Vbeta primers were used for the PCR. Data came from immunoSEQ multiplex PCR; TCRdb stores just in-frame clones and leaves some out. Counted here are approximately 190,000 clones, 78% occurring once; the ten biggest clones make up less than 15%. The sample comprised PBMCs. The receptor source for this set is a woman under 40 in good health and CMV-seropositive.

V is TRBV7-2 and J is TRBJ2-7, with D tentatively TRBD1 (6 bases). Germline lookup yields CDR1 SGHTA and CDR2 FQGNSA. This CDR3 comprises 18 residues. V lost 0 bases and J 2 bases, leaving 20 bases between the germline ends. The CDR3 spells CASSLAPDTGFLPYEQYF. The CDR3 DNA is TGTGCCAGCAGCTTAGCCCCAGATACAGGGTTTCTTCCCTACGAGCAGTACTTC.

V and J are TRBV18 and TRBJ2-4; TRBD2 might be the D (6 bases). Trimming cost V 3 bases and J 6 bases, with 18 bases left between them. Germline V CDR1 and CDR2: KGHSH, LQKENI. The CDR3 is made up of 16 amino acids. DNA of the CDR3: TGTGCCAGCTCACCGGCGGGACGGCTCCTCGGAAACATTCAGTACTTC. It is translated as CASSPAGRLLGNIQYF. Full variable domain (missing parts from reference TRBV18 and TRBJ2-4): NAGVMQNPRHLVRRRGQEARLRCSPMKGHSHVYWYRQLPEEGLKFMVYLQKENIIDESGMPKERFSAEFPKEGPSILRIQQVVRGDSAAYFCASSPAGRLLGNIQYFGAGTRLSVL.

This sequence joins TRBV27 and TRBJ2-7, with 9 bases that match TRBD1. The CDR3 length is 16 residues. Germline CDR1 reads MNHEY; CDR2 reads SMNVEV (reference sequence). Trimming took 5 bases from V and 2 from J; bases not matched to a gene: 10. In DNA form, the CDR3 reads TGTGCCAGCAGTGTAGGCTACAGGGGGCGGGCCTACGAGCAGTACTTC. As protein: CASSVGYRGRAYEQYF.

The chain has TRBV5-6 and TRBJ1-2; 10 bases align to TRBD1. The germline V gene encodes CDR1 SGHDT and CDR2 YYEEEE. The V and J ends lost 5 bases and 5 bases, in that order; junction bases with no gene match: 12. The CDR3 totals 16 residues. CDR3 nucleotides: TGTGCCAGCAGTCGCTGGGACAGGGGAAATGGATATGGCTACACCTTC. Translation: CASSRWDRGNGYGYTF.

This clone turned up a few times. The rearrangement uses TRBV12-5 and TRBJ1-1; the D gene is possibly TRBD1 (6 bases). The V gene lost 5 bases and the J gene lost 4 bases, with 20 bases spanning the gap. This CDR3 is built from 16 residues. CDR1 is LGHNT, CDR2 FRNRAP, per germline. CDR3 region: CASGPGGGERFTEAFF. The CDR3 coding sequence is TGTGCTAGTGGTCCCGGGGGGGGCGAAAGGTTCACTGAAGCTTTCTTT. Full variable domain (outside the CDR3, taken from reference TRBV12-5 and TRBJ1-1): DARVTQTPRHKVTEMGQEVTMRCQPILGHNTVFWYRQTMMQGLELLAYFRNRAPLDDSGMPKDRFSAEMPDATLATLKIQPSEPRDSAVYFCASGPGGGERFTEAFFGQGTRLTVV.

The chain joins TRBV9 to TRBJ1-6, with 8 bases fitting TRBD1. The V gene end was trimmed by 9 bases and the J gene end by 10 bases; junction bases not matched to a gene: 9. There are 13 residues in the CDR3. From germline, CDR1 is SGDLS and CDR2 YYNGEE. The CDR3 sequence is CATSQGVGSPLHF. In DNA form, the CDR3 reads TGTGCCACCTCACAGGGGGTGGGATCACCCCTCCACTTT.

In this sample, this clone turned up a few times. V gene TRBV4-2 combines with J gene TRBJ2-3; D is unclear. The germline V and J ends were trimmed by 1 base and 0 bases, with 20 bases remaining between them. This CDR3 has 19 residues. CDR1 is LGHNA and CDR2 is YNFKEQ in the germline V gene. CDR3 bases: TGTGCCAGCAGCCAAGTGAGTAGCAGCGTAATACCTAGCACAGATACGCAGTATTTT. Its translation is CASSQVSSSVIPSTDTQYF.

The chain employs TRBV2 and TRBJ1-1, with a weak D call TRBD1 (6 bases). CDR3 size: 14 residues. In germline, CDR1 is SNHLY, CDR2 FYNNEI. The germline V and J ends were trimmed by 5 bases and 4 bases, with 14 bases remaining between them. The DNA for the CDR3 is TGTGCCAGCAGTCCCTTACAGGGTGGCACTGAAGCTTTCTTT. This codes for CASSPLQGGTEAFF.

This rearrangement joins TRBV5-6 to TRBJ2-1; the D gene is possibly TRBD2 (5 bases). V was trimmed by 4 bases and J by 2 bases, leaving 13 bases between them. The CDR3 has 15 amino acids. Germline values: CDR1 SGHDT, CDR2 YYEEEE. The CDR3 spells CASSLVRGAYNEQFF. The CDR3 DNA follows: TGTGCCAGCAGCCTCGTCCGGGGTGCCTACAATGAGCAGTTCTTC.

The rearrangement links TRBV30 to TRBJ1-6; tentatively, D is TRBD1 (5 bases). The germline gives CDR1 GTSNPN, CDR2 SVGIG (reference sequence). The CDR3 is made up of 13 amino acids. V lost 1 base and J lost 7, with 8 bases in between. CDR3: CAWSGQYNSPLHF. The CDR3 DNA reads TGTGCCTGGAGTGGACAGTACAATTCACCCCTCCACTTT.

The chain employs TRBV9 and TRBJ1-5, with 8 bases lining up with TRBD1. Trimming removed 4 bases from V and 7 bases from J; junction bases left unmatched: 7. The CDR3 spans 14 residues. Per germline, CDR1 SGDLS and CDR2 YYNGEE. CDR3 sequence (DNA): TGTGCCAGCAGCCGAACAACAGGGGGACAGCCCCAGCATTTT. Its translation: CASSRTTGGQPQHF.

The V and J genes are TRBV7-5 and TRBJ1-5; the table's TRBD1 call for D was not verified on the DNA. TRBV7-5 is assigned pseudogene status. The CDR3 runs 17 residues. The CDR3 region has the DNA TGTGCCAGAATCTTAACCAGGGGGCCATTCGGGAGTCAGCCCCAGCATTTT. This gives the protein CARILTRGPFGSQPQHF.

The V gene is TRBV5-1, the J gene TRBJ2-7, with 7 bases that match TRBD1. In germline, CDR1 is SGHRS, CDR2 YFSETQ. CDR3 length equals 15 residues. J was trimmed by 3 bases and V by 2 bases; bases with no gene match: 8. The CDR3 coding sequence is TGCGCCAGCAGCTTTGGGACAGCACCCGGCTACGAGCAGTACTTC. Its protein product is CASSFGTAPGYEQYF.

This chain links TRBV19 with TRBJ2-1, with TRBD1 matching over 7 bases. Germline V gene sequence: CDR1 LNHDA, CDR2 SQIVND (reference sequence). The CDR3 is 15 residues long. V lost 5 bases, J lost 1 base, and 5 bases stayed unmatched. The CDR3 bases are TGTGCCAGTAGTTCAACAGGGGAGTCCTACAATGAGCAGTTCTTC. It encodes CASSSTGESYNEQFF.

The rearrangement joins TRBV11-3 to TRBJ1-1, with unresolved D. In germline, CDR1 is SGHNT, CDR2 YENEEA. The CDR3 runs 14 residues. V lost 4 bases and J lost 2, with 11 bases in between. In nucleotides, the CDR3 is TGTGCCAGCAGCTCCCATCCGGGAAACACTGAAGCTTTCTTT. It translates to CASSSHPGNTEAFF.

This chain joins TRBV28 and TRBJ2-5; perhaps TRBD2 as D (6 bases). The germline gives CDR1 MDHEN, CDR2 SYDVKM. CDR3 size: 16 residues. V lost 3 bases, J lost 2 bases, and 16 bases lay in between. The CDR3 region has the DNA TGTGCCAGCAGTTTCTTGACGGGGAGGAATCAAGAGACCCAGTACTTC. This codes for CASSFLTGRNQETQYF.